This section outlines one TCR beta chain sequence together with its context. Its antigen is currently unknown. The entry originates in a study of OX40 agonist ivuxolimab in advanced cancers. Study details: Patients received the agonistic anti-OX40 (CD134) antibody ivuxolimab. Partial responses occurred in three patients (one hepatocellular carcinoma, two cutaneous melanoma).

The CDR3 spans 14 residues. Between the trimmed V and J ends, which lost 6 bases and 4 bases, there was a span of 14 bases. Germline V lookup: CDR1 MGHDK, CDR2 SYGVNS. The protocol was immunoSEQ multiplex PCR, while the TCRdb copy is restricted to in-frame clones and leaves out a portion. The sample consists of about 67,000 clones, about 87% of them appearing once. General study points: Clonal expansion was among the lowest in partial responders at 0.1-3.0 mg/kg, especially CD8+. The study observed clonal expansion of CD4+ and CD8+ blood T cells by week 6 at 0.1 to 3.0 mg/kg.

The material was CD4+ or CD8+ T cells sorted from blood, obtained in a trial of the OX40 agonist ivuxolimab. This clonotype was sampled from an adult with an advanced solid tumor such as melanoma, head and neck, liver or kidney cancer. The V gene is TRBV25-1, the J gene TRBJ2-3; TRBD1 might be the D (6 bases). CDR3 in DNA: TGTGCCAGCAGCCCCAGGGGTAGGTCAGATACGCAGTATTTT. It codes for CASSPRGRSDTQYF.